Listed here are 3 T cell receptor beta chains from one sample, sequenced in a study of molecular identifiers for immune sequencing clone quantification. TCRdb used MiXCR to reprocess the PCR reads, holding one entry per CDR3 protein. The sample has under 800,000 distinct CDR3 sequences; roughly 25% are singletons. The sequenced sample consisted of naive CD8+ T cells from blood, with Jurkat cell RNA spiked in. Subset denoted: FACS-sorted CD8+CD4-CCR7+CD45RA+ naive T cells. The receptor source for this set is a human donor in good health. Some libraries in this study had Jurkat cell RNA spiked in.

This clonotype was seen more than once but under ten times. CDR3 sequence (DNA): TGCAGTGCTAGACAGACAGGTAGCAATCAGCCCCAGCATTTT. Protein product: CSARQTGSNQPQHF. The chain employs TRBV20-1 and TRBJ1-5; D possibly corresponds to TRBD1 (6 bases). CDR1 is DFQATT and CDR2 is SNEGSKA in the germline V gene (reference sequence). The length of the CDR3 is 14 residues. The V end lost 2 bases, the J end lost 0 bases, and 8 bases lay between the germline ends.

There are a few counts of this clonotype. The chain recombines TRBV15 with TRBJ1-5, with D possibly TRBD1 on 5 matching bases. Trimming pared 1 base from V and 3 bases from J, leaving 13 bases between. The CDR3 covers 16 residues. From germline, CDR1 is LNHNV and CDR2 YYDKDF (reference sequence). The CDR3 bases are TGTGCCACCAGCAGAGCGGCAGGGAGAGACAATCAGCCCCAGCATTTT. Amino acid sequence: CATSRAAGRDNQPQHF.

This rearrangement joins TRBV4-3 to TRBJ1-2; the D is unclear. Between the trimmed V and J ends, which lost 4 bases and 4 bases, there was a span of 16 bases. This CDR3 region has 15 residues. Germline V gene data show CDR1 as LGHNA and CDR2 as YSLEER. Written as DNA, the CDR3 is TGCGCCAGCAGCCCCGAGGCAGCTTCTATCTATGGCTACACCTTC. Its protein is CASSPEAASIYGYTF.